This TCR beta chain is drawn from a study of T cell responses to AZD1222 COVID-19 vaccine. Study summary: Second-dose schedules of about 4 or about 12 weeks were combined.

Germline values: CDR1 LNHDA, CDR2 SQIVND (reference sequence). The CDR3 spans 16 residues. Between the trimmed V and J ends, which lost 0 bases and 2 bases, there was a span of 14 bases. The repertoire was sequenced with immunoSEQ multiplex PCR; TCRdb's copy has only in-frame clones and lacks some. The sample consists of about 160,000 clones, 88% of them appearing once. The origin of this receptor is an adult in good health. The chain combines TRBV19 with TRBJ2-7; perhaps TRBD2 as D (6 bases). Source: peripheral blood, taken on day 0 of AZD1222 vaccination. CDR3 amino acids: CASSIDRGSGAYEQYF. The CDR3, as DNA: TGTGCCAGTAGTATAGATCGAGGATCGGGGGCCTACGAGCAGTACTTC.